This TCR beta chain originates from a study of identical twins. Only a few counts were recorded for this clonotype. TCRdb processed the 5' RACE reads anew with MiXCR; each CDR3 protein has one entry. Found here are 400,000 to 500,000 distinct CDR3 sequences, about 18% of them singletons; the top ten hold around 10%. CDR1 ENHRY and CDR2 SYGVKD come from the germline V gene. The V and J ends lost 0 bases and 0 bases respectively, with 8 bases between them. The CDR3 runs to 15 residues. The sample taken for sequencing was naive T cells sorted from blood. The TCR sequence derives from a man in his fifties in good health. The chain carries TRBV10-3 and TRBJ1-1; D is ambiguous. The CDR3 DNA reads as TGTGCCATCAGTGAGTCTGTGCACTTGAACACTGAAGCTTTCTTT. Translating it yields CAISESVHLNTEAFF.